This T cell receptor beta chain was sequenced in a study of CD8 T cells in ankylosing spondylitis. This clonotype was detected ten times or more. The antigen is undetermined. TCRdb used MiXCR to reprocess the 5' RACE reads, holding one entry per CDR3 protein. Of under 300,000 distinct CDR3 sequences in the sample, 9.5% to 12% are singletons; the top ten hold around 7%. Study-level results: A TCR beta motif of roughly eight highly homologous variants seemed to mark ankylosing spondylitis blood. Certain motif variants had earlier been reported in reactive arthritis synovial fluid and blood.

The receptor's source is a male donor with ankylosing spondylitis or in good health (not recorded which). Sequenced input: blood, either unsorted or a sorted T cell fraction (not recorded which).

CDR3 nucleotide sequence: TGTGCCATCAGTGAGGGGATCACAGATACGCAGTATTTT. Protein sequence: CAISEGITDTQYF. The J gene is TRBJ2-3, the V gene TRBV10-3; D gene ambiguous. CDR1 is ENHRY and CDR2 is SYGVKD in the germline V gene. V was cut by 2 bases and J by 2 bases, with 5 bases left in between. The CDR3 spans 13 residues.